This TCR beta chain was sequenced in a study of CD8 T cells in ankylosing spondylitis. This CDR3 comprises 13 residues. Looked up from germline, CDR1 is SQVTM and CDR2 is ANQGSEA. The V gene lost 7 bases and the J gene lost 3 bases, with 16 bases spanning the gap. Using its own MiXCR run on the 5' RACE reads, TCRdb lists one record per CDR3 protein. Of 250,000 to 400,000 distinct CDR3 sequences listed, around 10% were seen once; the top ten hold 9.1%. This clonotype was recorded a few times. Sequenced input: blood, either unsorted or a sorted T cell fraction (not recorded which). V gene TRBV29-1 combines with J gene TRBJ2-7; TRBD1 or TRBD2 may be the D gene (5 bases each). The source is a female donor with ankylosing spondylitis or in good health (not recorded which). CDR3 in DNA: TGCAGCGCTGGGGACGTGGGGAACTACGAGCAGTACTTC. As protein: CSAGDVGNYEQYF.